The present entry profiles one T cell receptor beta chain with its context. This entry is derived from a study of control samples from healthy donors and cancer patients. This table comes from immunoSEQ multiplex PCR, and its TCRdb copy is limited to in-frame clones, with some not included. The data hold a few hundred thousand clones, with 90% observed a single time. This TCR was sampled from a man aged 40-55 years with head and neck cancer. Sequencing input: PBMCs.

The CDR3 loop reads CASSADSTDTQYF. CDR3 sequence (DNA): TGTGCCAGCAGCGCGGACAGCACAGATACGCAGTATTTT. The chain links TRBV7-3 to TRBJ2-3; no firm D call. V shed 5 bases and J shed 0 bases, with 6 bases lying between them. The CDR3 runs 13 residues. The germline V gene encodes CDR1 SGHTA and CDR2 FQGTGA.